Below, 25 T cell receptor beta chains from the same sample are listed, as sequenced in a study of early T cells in non-severe SARS-CoV-2 infection. MiXCR was run by TCRdb on the 5' RACE reads, yielding one entry per CDR3 protein. Among approximately 35,000 distinct CDR3 sequences listed, roughly 5.9% were seen once. What was sequenced was whole blood. These receptors were collected from an adult who was a healthcare worker with PCR-confirmed SARS-CoV-2 infection or an uninfected control (not recorded which).

In this sample, this clonotype turned up many times. The chain uses TRBV20-1 and TRBJ1-5, with 9 nucleotides matching TRBD1. J was trimmed by 2 bases and V by 0 bases; bases with no gene match: 5. This CDR3 region has 16 residues. CDR1 is DFQATT, CDR2 SNEGSKA, per germline (reference sequence). Here the CDR3 DNA reads TGCAGTGCTAGAGATCTTAGGACAGGGGGCAATCAGCCCCAGCATTTT. The encoded protein is CSARDLRTGGNQPQHF.

This clonotype was detected a few times. This chain uses TRBV28 with TRBJ2-7; weak D call: TRBD2 (6 bases). Germline V gene lookup returns CDR1 MDHEN and CDR2 SYDVKM. CDR3 length: 13 amino acids. Trimming cost V 6 bases and J 2 bases, with 11 bases left between them. The CDR3 nucleotides read TGTGCCAGCAGAGCCGGCGGGACCTACGAGCAGTACTTC. It is translated as CASRAGGTYEQYF.

This clonotype was counted many times. The chain uses TRBV6-5 and TRBJ2-5; D may match TRBD1 or TRBD2 (6 bases each). The CDR3 runs to 14 residues. CDR1 is MNHEY, CDR2 SVGAGI, per germline. Trimming pared 7 bases from V and 6 bases from J, leaving 18 bases between. In nucleotides, the CDR3 is TGTGCCAGCACCCTCGATGGGGGGCGCAAGACCCAGTACTTC. Its translation: CASTLDGGRKTQYF.

At least ten counts were recorded for this clonotype. The rearrangement links TRBV20-1 to TRBJ1-6, with 7 bases identical to TRBD1. The CDR3 has 17 amino acids. CDR1 and CDR2 (germline): DFQATT, SNEGSKA (reference sequence). The trim removed 6 bases at V and 0 bases at J, leaving 11 bases unmatched. The CDR3 loop is CSAQRQGSISYNSPLHF. As DNA, the CDR3 is TGCAGTGCCCAACGACAGGGTTCCATCTCCTATAATTCACCCCTCCACTTT.

This clonotype occurred many times. The genes are TRBV7-9 and TRBJ1-1; D unclear. The CDR3 has 14 residues. V was shortened by 3 bases and J by 0 bases, with 8 bases between the two germline ends. Germline V lookup: CDR1 SEHNR, CDR2 FQNEAQ (reference sequence). CDR3 nucleotides: TGTGCCAGCAGCTTTTTAGGGATGAACACTGAAGCTTTCTTT. This gives the protein CASSFLGMNTEAFF.

This clonotype was recorded many times. The chain uses TRBV29-1 and TRBJ2-3, with D maybe TRBD1 (6 bases). CDR1 and CDR2 from the germline V gene are SQVTM and ANQGSEA. The V end lost 6 bases, the J end lost 2 bases, and 15 bases lay between the germline ends. The CDR3 consists of 14 residues. The CDR3, as DNA: TGCAGCGTCGAGGGTCAGGGACACACAGATACGCAGTATTTT. Translation gives CSVEGQGHTDTQYF.

This clonotype was seen many times. The rearrangement joins TRBV5-1 to TRBJ1-1; TRBD1 is a possible D gene (5 bases). The CDR3 consists of 14 residues. CDR1 is SGHRS, CDR2 YFSETQ, per germline. The V end was cut by 4 bases, the J end by 2 bases, with 12 bases between. In DNA, the CDR3 is TGCGCCAGCAGCCCGGGACGGTTAAACACTGAAGCTTTCTTT. Its protein product is CASSPGRLNTEAFF.

Ten or more counts support this clonotype. The chain employs TRBV20-1 and TRBJ1-1, with D perhaps TRBD1 (6 bases). The CDR3 is 13 amino acids. The germline gives CDR1 DFQATT, CDR2 SNEGSKA (reference sequence). Trimming took 2 bases from V and 3 from J, leaving 10 bases between them. CDR3 nucleotide sequence: TGCAGTGCTAGATACAGGGAGGACACTGAAGCTTTCTTT. It codes for CSARYREDTEAFF.

This clonotype is judged medium-sized (0.01 to 0.1%). The gene calls are TRBV28 and TRBJ2-4; D tentatively reads TRBD1 or TRBD2 (6 bases each). Germline assignment: CDR1 MDHEN and CDR2 SYDVKM. This CDR3 has 16 residues. Trimming pared 10 bases from V and 0 bases from J, leaving 19 bases between. CDR3 loop: CATSGGHGLAKNIQYF. The CDR3 DNA follows: TGTGCCACTTCCGGGGGCCATGGCCTAGCCAAAAACATTCAGTACTTC.

This clonotype appeared many times. The chain employs TRBV9 and TRBJ2-3; D is possibly TRBD2 (6 bases). V was shortened by 2 bases and J by 2 bases, with 12 bases between the two germline ends. The CDR3 consists of 15 residues. Looked up from germline, CDR1 is SGDLS and CDR2 is YYNGEE. DNA for the CDR3: TGTGCCAGCAGCGTGACGCTAGCGTCCACAGATACGCAGTATTTT. Translation gives CASSVTLASTDTQYF.

At least ten counts were recorded for this clonotype. The V and J genes are TRBV7-2 and TRBJ2-5; possible D gene TRBD1, 5 bases. Deletions cut 5 bases from V and 4 bases from J, with 8 bases between. The CDR3 length is 12 residues. The germline V gene encodes CDR1 SGHTA and CDR2 FQGNSA. The chain's CDR3 is CASSKRGETQYF. The CDR3, as DNA: TGTGCCAGCAGCAAAAGGGGAGAGACCCAGTACTTC.

This clonotype was counted only a few times. The CDR3 is CASSLETRTRGTYEQYF. The CDR3, as DNA: TGTGCCAGCAGCTTAGAAACAAGGACTCGGGGAACCTACGAGCAGTACTTC. V and J are TRBV7-8 and TRBJ2-7; D perhaps matches TRBD2 (5 bases). The CDR3 covers 17 residues. V shed 1 base and J shed 2 bases, with 18 bases lying between them. Per the germline V gene, CDR1 is SGHVS and CDR2 is FQNEAQ.

This clonotype was seen ten or more times. The gene calls are TRBV20-1 and TRBJ2-1, with D maybe TRBD2 (5 bases). The germline gives CDR1 DFQATT, CDR2 SNEGSKA (reference sequence). The CDR3 contains 17 residues. V dropped 0 bases and J dropped 0 bases, with 15 bases sitting between them. The CDR3 DNA is TGCAGTGCTAGAGATTCGAGCGGCAGGAGCTCCTACAATGAGCAGTTCTTC. The encoded protein is CSARDSSGRSSYNEQFF.

This clonotype was seen at least ten times. The chain employs TRBV5-1 and TRBJ2-3; D unresolved. Germline CDR1 and CDR2: SGHRS and YFSETQ. V lost 0 bases and J lost 6, with 11 bases in between. This CDR3 comprises 14 residues. In nucleotides, the CDR3 is TGCGCCAGCAGCTTGGGCGGTACCATCGATACGCAGTATTTT. As protein: CASSLGGTIDTQYF.

This clonotype has just a few counts. The J gene is TRBJ2-2, the V gene TRBV7-7; maybe TRBD2 (6 bases). CDR3 length equals 13 residues. Looked up from germline, CDR1 is SSHAT and CDR2 is FNYEAQ (reference sequence). With 4 bases removed from V and 8 bases from J, the gap between germline ends came to 11 bases. The CDR3 nucleotides are TGTGCCAGCAGCTCGACTAGTCGGGGGGAGCTGTTTTTT. Amino acid sequence: CASSSTSRGELFF.

This clonotype has at least ten counts. The rearrangement links TRBV5-6 to TRBJ1-6, with D unclear. V was clipped by 5 bases and J by 11 bases, with 17 bases between them. The germline CDR1 and CDR2 sequences are SGHDT and YYEEEE. The CDR3 has 14 amino acids. The CDR3: CASSPGRLRAPLHF. DNA for the CDR3: TGTGCCAGCAGTCCAGGACGGCTTCGGGCACCCCTCCACTTT. Full variable domain (missing parts from reference TRBV5-6 and TRBJ1-6): DAGVTQSPTHLIKTRGQQVTLRCSPKSGHDTVSWYQQALGQGPQFIFQYYEEEERQRGNFPDRFSGHQFPNYSSELNVNALLLGDSALYLCASSPGRLRAPLHFGNGTRLTVT.

There are many counts of this clonotype. The junction departs from the called germline gene at one end, perhaps through a read error. The V call is TRBV7-7, the J call TRBJ2-2; tentative D call: TRBD1 (5 bases). The CDR3 totals 13 residues. Germline V CDR1 and CDR2: SSHAT, FNYEAQ (reference sequence). Written as DNA, the CDR3 is TGTGCTAGCAGCCCCTCCGGACAAGTGGAGCTGTTTTTT. Its protein product is CASSPSGQVELFF.

V gene TRBV20-1 combines with J gene TRBJ1-2, with a possible D match to TRBD1 (5 bases). CDR3 length equals 17 residues. Trimming stripped 0 bases from V and 4 bases from J, with 21 bases between. CDR1 DFQATT and CDR2 SNEGSKA come from the germline V gene (reference sequence). Here the CDR3 DNA reads TGCAGTGCTAGAGATTCGTTGAATCTTCAGGGTCCCTATGGCTACACCTTC. The encoded protein is CSARDSLNLQGPYGYTF.

Ten or more counts support this clonotype. The chain links TRBV7-6 to TRBJ1-1; D unclear. V lost 4 bases, J lost 1 base, and 13 bases lay in between. The CDR3 has 15 amino acids. The V gene's germline CDR1 is SGHVS and CDR2 FNYEAQ. Here the CDR3 reads CASSWEATTNTEAFF. The CDR3 DNA follows: TGTGCCAGCAGCTGGGAAGCGACTACGAACACTGAAGCTTTCTTT. Supplemented by reference TRBV7-6 and TRBJ1-1, the full variable domain reads GAGVSQSPRYKVTKRGQDVALRCDPISGHVSLYWYRQALGQGPEFLTYFNYEAQQDKSGLPNDRFSAERPEGSISTLTIQRTEQRDSAMYRCASSWEATTNTEAFFGQGTRLTVV.

This clonotype was observed a handful of times. Being one base from a much bigger clone, this may be a read error. This chain uses TRBV11-3 with TRBJ2-1; D is perhaps TRBD2 (5 bases). The germline V and J ends were trimmed by 6 bases and 4 bases, with 16 bases remaining between them. The germline V gene encodes CDR1 SGHNT and CDR2 YENEEA. The CDR3 length is 15 residues. The CDR3 bases are TGTGCCAGCAGGACAAGGACTGGCGGGTACAATGAGCAGTTCTTC. Translated, it gives CASRTRTGGYNEQFF.

Many counts were recorded for this clonotype. The gene calls are TRBV21-1 and TRBJ1-2; TRBD1, the table's D call, lacks a check against the DNA. TRBV21-1 is a documented pseudogene. The CDR3 loop spans 15 amino acids. In DNA, the CDR3 is TGTGCCAGCAGCCCGAGACAGGGTTGGGTCTATGGCTACACCTTC. Protein product: CASSPRQGWVYGYTF.

This clonotype was counted at least ten times. The J gene is TRBJ2-7, the V gene TRBV6-2 or TRBV6-3; TRBD1 matches 8 bases. Unmatched junction bases numbered 5, after V lost 5 bases and J lost 5 bases. Per the germline V gene, CDR1 is MNHEY and CDR2 is SVGEGT. CDR3 size: 13 residues. CDR3 in DNA: TGTGCCAGCAGTCGGACAGGGACCCACGAGCAGTACGTC. The encoded protein is CASSRTGTHEQYV.

The rearrangement uses TRBV29-1 and TRBJ2-3; D unresolved. Looked up from germline, CDR1 is SQVTM and CDR2 is ANQGSEA. This CDR3 spans 13 amino acids. V lost 4 bases and J 0 bases, leaving 8 bases between the germline ends. CDR3 in DNA: TGCAGCGTTGGGAAAATGAGCACAGATACGCAGTATTTT. Its protein is CSVGKMSTDTQYF.

This clonotype was counted a few times. The gene calls are TRBV27 and TRBJ2-1; D unclear. V was shortened by 7 bases and J by 10 bases, with 17 bases between the two germline ends. CDR3 length: 13 amino acids. CDR1 is MNHEY, CDR2 SMNVEV, per germline (reference sequence). The CDR3 nucleotides read TGTGCCAGCAAGATAAACAGCGTCGCAGAGCAGTTCTTC. This sequence encodes CASKINSVAEQFF.

This clonotype occurred many times. This chain links TRBV7-2 with TRBJ2-4; 8 positions agree with TRBD1. This CDR3 spans 18 amino acids. Looked up from germline, CDR1 is SGHTA and CDR2 is FQGNSA. Unmatched junction bases numbered 13, after V lost 5 bases and J lost 1 base. CDR3 nucleotide sequence: TGTGCCAGCAGCCCGAGCGCCCTGACAGGGGCGGCCAAAAACATTCAGTACTTC. Protein: CASSPSALTGAAKNIQYF.